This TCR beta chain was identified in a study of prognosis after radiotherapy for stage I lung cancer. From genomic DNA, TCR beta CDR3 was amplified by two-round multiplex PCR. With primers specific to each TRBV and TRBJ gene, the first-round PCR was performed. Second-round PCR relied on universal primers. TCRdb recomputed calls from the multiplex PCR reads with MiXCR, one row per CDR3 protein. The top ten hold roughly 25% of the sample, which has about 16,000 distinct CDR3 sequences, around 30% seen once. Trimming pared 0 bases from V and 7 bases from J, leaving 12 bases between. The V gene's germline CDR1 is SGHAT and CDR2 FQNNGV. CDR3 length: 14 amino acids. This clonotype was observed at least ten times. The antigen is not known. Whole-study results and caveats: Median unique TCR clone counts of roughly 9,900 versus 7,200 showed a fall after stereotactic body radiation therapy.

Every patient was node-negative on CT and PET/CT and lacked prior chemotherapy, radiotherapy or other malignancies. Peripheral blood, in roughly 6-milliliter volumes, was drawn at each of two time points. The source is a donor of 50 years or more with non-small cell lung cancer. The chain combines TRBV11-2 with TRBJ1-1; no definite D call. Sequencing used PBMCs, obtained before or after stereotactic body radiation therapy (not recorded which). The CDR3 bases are TGTGCCAGCAGCTTAGATGGGAGGGCCGTTGAAGCTTTCTTT. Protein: CASSLDGRAVEAFF.